This is a list of T cell receptor beta chains from one sample in a study of identical twins' blood T cells. TCRdb ran MiXCR on the 5' RACE reads and lists one entry per CDR3 protein. The sample includes roughly 340,000 distinct CDR3 sequences, about 28% of them seen just once. Material for sequencing was PBMCs. The source of these receptors is a woman aged 18 to 50 in good health. The CDR3 runs from the conserved cysteine through the conserved F or W. The D gene is left open where the match is weak. Size tells how often a clone was seen (once, few, many) or the class of an expanded clone, and some rows leave it out.

DNA: TGCAGTGCCAGATCAGGTTTCAACTACGAGCAGTACTTC
CDR3: CSARSGFNYEQYF
length: 13
V: TRBV20-1
size: few
J: TRBJ2-7
D: -

DNA: TGTGCCAGCAGTCCCGTCATTAGGGGGAACACCGGGGAGCTGTTTTTT
CDR3: CASSPVIRGNTGELFF
length: 16
V: TRBV12-3/TRBV12-4
size: -
J: TRBJ2-2
D: -

DNA: TGTGCCAGCAGCCCCACCGTCACAGATACGCAGTATTTT
CDR3: CASSPTVTDTQYF
length: 13
V: TRBV6-5
size: few
J: TRBJ2-3
D: -

DNA: TGTGCCAGCAGCTTAAGACAGGGGCTATACAATGAGCAGTTCTTC
CDR3: CASSLRQGLYNEQFF
length: 15
V: TRBV7-2
size: few
J: TRBJ2-1
D: TRBD1

DNA: TGCGCCAGCAGCTGGGAAACAGGGACTGAAGCTTTCTTT
CDR3: CASSWETGTEAFF
length: 13
V: TRBV5-1
size: -
J: TRBJ1-1
D: -

DNA: TGCGCCAGCAGCTACCACTATGGCTACACCTTC
CDR3: CASSYHYGYTF
length: 11
V: TRBV5-1
size: -
J: TRBJ1-2
D: -

DNA: TGTGCCAGCAGCCCCTACTTCAATGAGCAGTTCTTC
CDR3: CASSPYFNEQFF
length: 12
V: TRBV14
size: -
J: TRBJ2-1
D: -

DNA: TGTGCCAGTAGTATGGGGCCCCTCAGTGGTGGGCAGTTCTTC
CDR3: CASSMGPLSGGQFF
length: 14
V: TRBV19
size: -
J: TRBJ2-1
D: -

DNA: TGCGCCAGCAGCTTTCAAAGGGGGCCTGAGCAGTTCTTC
CDR3: CASSFQRGPEQFF
length: 13
V: TRBV5-1
size: -
J: TRBJ2-1
D: TRBD1

DNA: TGCGCCAGCAGCTTGGGACAGAGGACCGGGGAGCTGTTTTTT
CDR3: CASSLGQRTGELFF
length: 14
V: TRBV5-1
size: many
J: TRBJ2-2
D: -

DNA: TGCAGCGTTGAACCAGGGGCGAGCACAGATACGCAGTATTTT
CDR3: CSVEPGASTDTQYF
length: 14
V: TRBV29-1
size: -
J: TRBJ2-3
D: -

DNA: TGTGCCAGCAGCGTAGGCGGGGGGGGTTCCTACAATGAGCAGTTCTTC
CDR3: CASSVGGGGSYNEQFF
length: 16
V: TRBV9
size: -
J: TRBJ2-1
D: TRBD2

DNA: TGCAGTGCTAGGTTTATTCAAGAGGAGACCCAGTACTTC
CDR3: CSARFIQEETQYF
length: 13
V: TRBV20-1
size: -
J: TRBJ2-5
D: -

DNA: TGTGCCAGCAGTCCCCGGACGGTACAAGAGACCCAGTACTTC
CDR3: CASSPRTVQETQYF
length: 14
V: TRBV12-3/TRBV12-4
size: -
J: TRBJ2-5
D: -

DNA: TGCAGTGCTAGGTGGGGGTCGTACAATGAGCAGTTCTTC
CDR3: CSARWGSYNEQFF
length: 13
V: TRBV20-1
size: -
J: TRBJ2-1
D: -

DNA: TGTGCCAACCGTGGGGGGATAAGTGAAAAACTGTTTTTT
CDR3: CANRGGISEKLFF
length: 13
V: TRBV10-3
size: few
J: TRBJ1-4
D: -

DNA: TGCAGCGTCATGACGAAAAACTATGGCTACACCTTC
CDR3: CSVMTKNYGYTF
length: 12
V: TRBV29-1
size: few
J: TRBJ1-2
D: -

DNA: TGTGCCAGTAGTGTCGCAGAGGGGAAAGCTAACTATGGCTACACCTTC
CDR3: CASSVAEGKANYGYTF
length: 16
V: TRBV19
size: few
J: TRBJ1-2
D: -

DNA: TGTGCCAGCAGCTTAGGGACAGGGGATCAGCCCCAGCATTTT
CDR3: CASSLGTGDQPQHF
length: 14
V: TRBV11-2
size: few
J: TRBJ1-5
D: TRBD1

DNA: TGTGCCAGTAAGGGCAGGGATAGGGGGCCCCAGCATTTT
CDR3: CASKGRDRGPQHF
length: 13
V: TRBV19
size: -
J: TRBJ1-5
D: -

DNA: TGTGCCAGCAGCTTACTCTGGACAAACGACTACGAGCAGTACTTC
CDR3: CASSLLWTNDYEQYF
length: 15
V: TRBV7-6
size: -
J: TRBJ2-7
D: -

DNA: TGTGCCAGCAGTTCGAGACTAGCCGCCGAGCAGTACTTC
CDR3: CASSSRLAAEQYF
length: 13
V: TRBV6-2/TRBV6-3
size: -
J: TRBJ2-7
D: TRBD2

DNA: TGTGCCAGCAGTTACGGGGACAGGAGGATTGAGCAGTTCTTC
CDR3: CASSYGDRRIEQFF
length: 14
V: TRBV6-6
size: few
J: TRBJ2-1
D: TRBD1

DNA: TGCAGTGCTAGGGACAGAGTCGATGAAGCTTTCTTT
CDR3: CSARDRVDEAFF
length: 12
V: TRBV20-1
size: few
J: TRBJ1-1
D: -

DNA: TGCAGTGCTAGAGATCCGGGACAGGCTGGTTTGAACACTGAAGCTTTCTTT
CDR3: CSARDPGQAGLNTEAFF
length: 17
V: TRBV20-1
size: -
J: TRBJ1-1
D: TRBD1

DNA: TGCAGTGCTAGAGATCCGGGGCCTCGGGGCAACGCTGAAGCTTTCTTT
CDR3: CSARDPGPRGNAEAFF
length: 16
V: TRBV20-1
size: few
J: TRBJ1-1
D: -

DNA: TGTGCCGGCAGTTACTTATCAGGGACAGGGACGCGCGAGCAGTTCTTC
CDR3: CAGSYLSGTGTREQFF
length: 16
V: TRBV6-5
size: -
J: TRBJ2-1
D: TRBD1

DNA: TGCGCCAGCAGCTCATGGACAGGCTATGGCTACACCTTC
CDR3: CASSSWTGYGYTF
length: 13
V: TRBV5-1
size: few
J: TRBJ1-2
D: TRBD1

DNA: TGTGCCAGCAGTGAAGCTGACGCGGGAGAGACCCAGTACTTC
CDR3: CASSEADAGETQYF
length: 14
V: TRBV2
size: few
J: TRBJ2-5
D: -